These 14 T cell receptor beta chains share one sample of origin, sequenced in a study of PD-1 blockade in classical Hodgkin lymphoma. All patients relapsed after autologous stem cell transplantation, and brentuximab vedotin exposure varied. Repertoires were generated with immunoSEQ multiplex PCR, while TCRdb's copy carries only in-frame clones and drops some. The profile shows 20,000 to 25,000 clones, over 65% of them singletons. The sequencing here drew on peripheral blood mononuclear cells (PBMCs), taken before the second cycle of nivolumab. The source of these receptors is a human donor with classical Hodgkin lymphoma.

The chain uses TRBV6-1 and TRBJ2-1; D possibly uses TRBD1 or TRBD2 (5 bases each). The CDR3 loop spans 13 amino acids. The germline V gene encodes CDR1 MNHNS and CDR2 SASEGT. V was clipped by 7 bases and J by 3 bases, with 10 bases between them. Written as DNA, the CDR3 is TGTGCCAGCACCGGGACGGTCTACAATGAGCAGTTCTTC. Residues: CASTGTVYNEQFF.

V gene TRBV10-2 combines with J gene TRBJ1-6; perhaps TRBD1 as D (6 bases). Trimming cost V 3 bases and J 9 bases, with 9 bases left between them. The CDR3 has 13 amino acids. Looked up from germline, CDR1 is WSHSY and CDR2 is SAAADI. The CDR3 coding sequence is TGCGCCAGCAGTGAACAGGGACGTTCACCCCTCCACTTT. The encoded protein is CASSEQGRSPLHF.

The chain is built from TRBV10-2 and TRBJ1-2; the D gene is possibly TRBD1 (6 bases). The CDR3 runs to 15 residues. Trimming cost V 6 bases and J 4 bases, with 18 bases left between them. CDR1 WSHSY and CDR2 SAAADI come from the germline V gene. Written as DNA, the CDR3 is TGCGCCAGCAGAGGATATAGAGGGGGTTTCTATGGCTACACCTTC. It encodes CASRGYRGGFYGYTF.

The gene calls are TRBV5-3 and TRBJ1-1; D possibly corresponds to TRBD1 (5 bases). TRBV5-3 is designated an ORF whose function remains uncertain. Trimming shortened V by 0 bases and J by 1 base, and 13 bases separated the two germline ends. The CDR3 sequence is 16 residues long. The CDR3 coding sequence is TGTGCCAGAAGCTTGGTTGGAGGGGAAAGGAACACTGAAGCTTTCTTT. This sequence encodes CARSLVGGERNTEAFF.

This chain's CDR3 is CASSLAGAGSDTQYF. Here the CDR3 DNA reads TGTGCCAGCAGCTTAGCCGGGGCAGGTTCAGATACGCAGTATTTT. The chain has TRBV7-2 and TRBJ2-3; D is possibly TRBD1 or TRBD2 (5 bases each). Trimming pared 0 bases from V and 4 bases from J, leaving 11 bases between. Germline lookup yields CDR1 SGHTA and CDR2 FQGNSA. The CDR3 consists of 15 residues. Full variable domain (remainder filled in from reference TRBV7-2 and TRBJ2-3): GAGVSQSPSNKVTEKGKDVELRCDPISGHTALYWYRQSLGQGLEFLIYFQGNSAPDKSGLPSDRFSAERTGGSVSTLTIQRTQQEDSAVYLCASSLAGAGSDTQYFGPGTRLTVL.

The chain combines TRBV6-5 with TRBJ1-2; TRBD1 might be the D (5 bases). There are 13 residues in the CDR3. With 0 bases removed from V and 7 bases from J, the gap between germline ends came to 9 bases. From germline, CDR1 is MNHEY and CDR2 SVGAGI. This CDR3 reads CASSYSFRVGYTF. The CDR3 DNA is TGTGCCAGCAGTTACTCGTTCAGGGTTGGCTACACCTTC.

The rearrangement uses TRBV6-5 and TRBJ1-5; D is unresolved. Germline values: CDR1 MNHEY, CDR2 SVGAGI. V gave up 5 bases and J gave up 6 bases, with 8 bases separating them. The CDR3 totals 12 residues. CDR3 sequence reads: CASSVGVQPQHF. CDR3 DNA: TGTGCCAGCAGTGTCGGGGTTCAGCCCCAGCATTTT.

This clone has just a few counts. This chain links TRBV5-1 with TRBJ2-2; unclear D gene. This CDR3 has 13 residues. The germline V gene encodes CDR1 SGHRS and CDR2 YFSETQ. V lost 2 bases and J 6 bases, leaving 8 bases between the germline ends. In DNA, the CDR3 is TGCGCCAGCAGCTTTTCGCTAGCCGGGGAGCTGTTTTTT. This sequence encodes CASSFSLAGELFF.

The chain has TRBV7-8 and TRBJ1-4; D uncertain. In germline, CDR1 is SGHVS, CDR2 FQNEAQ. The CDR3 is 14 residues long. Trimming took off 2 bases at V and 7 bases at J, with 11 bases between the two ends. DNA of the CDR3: TGTGCCAGCAGCTTATGGGAGGGTAGTGAAAAACTGTTTTTT. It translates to CASSLWEGSEKLFF.

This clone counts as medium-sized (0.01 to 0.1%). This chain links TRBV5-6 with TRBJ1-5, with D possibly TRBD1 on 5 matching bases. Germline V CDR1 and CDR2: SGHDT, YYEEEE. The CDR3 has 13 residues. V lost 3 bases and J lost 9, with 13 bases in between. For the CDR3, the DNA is TGTGCCAGCAGCTCAAGGGGCACGGGGCCCCAGCATTTT. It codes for CASSSRGTGPQHF.

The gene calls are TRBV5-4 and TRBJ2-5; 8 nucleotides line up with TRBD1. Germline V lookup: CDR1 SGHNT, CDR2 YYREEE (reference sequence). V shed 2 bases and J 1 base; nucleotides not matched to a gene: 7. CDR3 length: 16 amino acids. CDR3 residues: CASSFKTGVFQETQYF. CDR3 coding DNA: TGTGCCAGCAGCTTTAAGACAGGGGTTTTCCAAGAGACCCAGTACTTC.

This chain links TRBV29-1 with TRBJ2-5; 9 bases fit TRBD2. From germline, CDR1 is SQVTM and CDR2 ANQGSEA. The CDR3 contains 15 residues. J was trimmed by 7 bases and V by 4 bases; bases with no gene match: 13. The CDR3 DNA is TGCAGCGTTGTCGAGGGTATAGCGGGAGTACGGACCCAGTACTTC. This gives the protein CSVVEGIAGVRTQYF.

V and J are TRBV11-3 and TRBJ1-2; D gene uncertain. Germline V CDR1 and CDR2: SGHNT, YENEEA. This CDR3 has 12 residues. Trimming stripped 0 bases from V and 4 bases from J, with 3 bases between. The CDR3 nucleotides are TGTGCCAGCAGCTTAGAAGGCTATGGCTACACCTTC. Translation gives CASSLEGYGYTF.

The CDR3 DNA is TGTGCCAGCAGCAAAGTGGCCTCGTGGGGTGAAAACGAGCAGTACTTC. This translates into CASSKVASWGENEQYF. This chain uses TRBV21-1 with TRBJ2-7. TRBV21-1 counts as a pseudogene. The CDR3 has 16 residues.